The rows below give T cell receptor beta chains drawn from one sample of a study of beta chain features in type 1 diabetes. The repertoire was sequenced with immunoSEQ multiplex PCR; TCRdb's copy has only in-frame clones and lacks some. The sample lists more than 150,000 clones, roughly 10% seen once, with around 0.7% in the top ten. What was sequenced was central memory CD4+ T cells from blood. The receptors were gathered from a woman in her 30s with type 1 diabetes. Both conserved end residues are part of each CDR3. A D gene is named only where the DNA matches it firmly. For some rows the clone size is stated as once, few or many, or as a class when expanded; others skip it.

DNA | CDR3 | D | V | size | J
TGTGCCATCAGTGAGTCGGGTGGAGGGGCTGAAGCTTTCTTT | CAISESGGGAEAFF | - | TRBV10-3 | - | TRBJ1-1
TGCGCCAGCAGCCATCCAGACAGACAAGAGACCCAGTACTTC | CASSHPDRQETQYF | - | TRBV4-1 | few | TRBJ2-5
TGTGCCAGCTCACCGGGACAGGCTTTGATCGCTGAAGCTTTCTTT | CASSPGQALIAEAFF | TRBD1 | TRBV18 | few | TRBJ1-1
TGCGCCAGCAGTCCTAGCGGCCAGGAGACCCAGTACTTC | CASSPSGQETQYF | TRBD2 | TRBV5-1 | - | TRBJ2-5
TGTGCCAGCAGTTACTCAGGGACGGGAGGGTCAGAGACCCAGTACTTC | CASSYSGTGGSETQYF | TRBD2 | TRBV6-5 | - | TRBJ2-5
TGCGCCAGCAGCCAACCTAGCAGATCGCTCACCGGGGAGCTGTTTTTT | CASSQPSRSLTGELFF | - | TRBV4-1 | few | TRBJ2-2
TGTGCCAGTCGACAGGGTGGTTACGAGCAGTACTTC | CASRQGGYEQYF | TRBD1 | TRBV2 | - | TRBJ2-7
TGCGCCAGCAGGAGGGAGGGAGATACGCAGTATTTT | CASRREGDTQYF | TRBD2 | TRBV5-1 | - | TRBJ2-3
TGTGCCGCGTCGACAGGGGTCATCACAGATACGCAGTATTTT | CAASTGVITDTQYF | TRBD1 | TRBV15 | once | TRBJ2-3
TGCGCCAGCAGCCACCCCGGAGGCACAGATACGCAGTATTTT | CASSHPGGTDTQYF | - | TRBV4-1 | few | TRBJ2-3
TGTGCCAGCAGCTTAGATACACTAGCGGGAGGGCCGTACGAGACCCAGTACTTC | CASSLDTLAGGPYETQYF | TRBD2 | TRBV11-2 | - | TRBJ2-5
TGTGCCTCCGGGACAGGAGGTCCCGGTGGCTACACCTTC | CASGTGGPGGYTF | TRBD1 | TRBV30 | - | TRBJ1-2
TGCGCCAGCAGTCTAAACTACGAGCAGTACTTC | CASSLNYEQYF | - | TRBV23-1 | few | TRBJ2-7
TGTGCCAGCAGCCAGGGGATTTTTCCCAACGAGCAGTACTTC | CASSQGIFPNEQYF | - | TRBV5-4 | few | TRBJ2-7
TGTGCCAGCAGTGAACCCCGGGACAGGGAGGGGGACAATGAGCAGTTCTTC | CASSEPRDREGDNEQFF | TRBD1 | TRBV25-1 | - | TRBJ2-1
TGCGCCAGCAGCTTGGCCGCACCAGGGGAGACCCAGTACTTC | CASSLAAPGETQYF | - | TRBV5-1 | - | TRBJ2-5
TGTGCCATCGGACAGGGCGAAGGTCAGCCCCAGCATTTT | CAIGQGEGQPQHF | TRBD1 | TRBV10-3 | - | TRBJ1-5
TGTGCCAGCAGTGATCCAGGGGACTATGGCTACACCTTC | CASSDPGDYGYTF | - | TRBV2 | few | TRBJ1-2
TGTGCCAGCAGAGCCCCCAGGGGACATGGGGACACCGGGGAGCTGTTTTTT | CASRAPRGHGDTGELFF | - | TRBV27 | - | TRBJ2-2
TGTGCCTGGAGTCAGGGGCAGCCGGGAAAACTGTTTTTT | CAWSQGQPGKLFF | - | TRBV30 | few | TRBJ1-4
TGTGCCAGCAGCGCAGCGGGGAGCTCCTACAATGAGCAGTTCTTC | CASSAAGSSYNEQFF | TRBD2 | TRBV9 | - | TRBJ2-1
TGTGCCAGCAGTCAGCGCAGGGGGCGCGCCCTTGAGTCTGGGGCCAACGTCCTGACTTTC | CASSQRRGRALESGANVLTF | TRBD1 | TRBV28 | few | TRBJ2-6
TGTGCCTCCAAGGCCGGGACAGGGACACCCTATGGCTACACCTTC | CASKAGTGTPYGYTF | TRBD1 | TRBV30 | few | TRBJ1-2
TGTGCCAGCAGCGTAGTAGGACTAGCGGGAACCGAGCAGTTCTTC | CASSVVGLAGTEQFF | TRBD2 | TRBV9 | few | TRBJ2-1
TGTGCCAGCAGCCCTGGACACGAGCTCGAGCAGTACTTC | CASSPGHELEQYF | - | TRBV11-2 | few | TRBJ2-7
TGTGCCTGGAGTAAGAGTCTGGCAGGGTATGGCTACACCTTC | CAWSKSLAGYGYTF | - | TRBV30 | - | TRBJ1-2
TGTGCCAGCAGTTTGCGGGGGGCTTCGGGCGGGGAGCTGTTTTTT | CASSLRGASGGELFF | TRBD2 | TRBV27 | few | TRBJ2-2
TGTGCCAGCTCACCAGGGACTAGCGGGAACATTCAGTACTTC | CASSPGTSGNIQYF | TRBD2 | TRBV18 | - | TRBJ2-4
TGTGCCAGCAGCCTTAGAAATACGCAGTATTTT | CASSLRNTQYF | - | TRBV11-1 | few | TRBJ2-3
TGTGCCAGCAGCTTCCGGGCTAGCGGGAGCACAGATACGCAGTATTTT | CASSFRASGSTDTQYF | TRBD2 | TRBV2 | few | TRBJ2-3
TGCGCCAGCAGCTTACAGGGCACAGACTACGAGCAGTACTTC | CASSLQGTDYEQYF | - | TRBV5-1 | few | TRBJ2-7
TGTGCCTGGACCGAGGGAGCTACCTTAGCCTTTAGGGAGACCCAGTACTTC | CAWTEGATLAFRETQYF | - | TRBV30 | few | TRBJ2-5
TGTGCCAGCAGCCAAGCTTTAGCGGGAGCGGGCAATGAGCAGTTCTTC | CASSQALAGAGNEQFF | TRBD2 | TRBV4-2 | - | TRBJ2-1
TGTGCCAGCAGCTTTGGAGTTGATGAGCAGTTCTTC | CASSFGVDEQFF | - | TRBV7-2 | few | TRBJ2-1
TGTGCCAGCAGATTCCTCACTTCCCCCCCCAATGAGCAGTTCTTC | CASRFLTSPPNEQFF | - | TRBV2 | few | TRBJ2-1
TGCAGCGGGCGGACAGGGAATGAAAAACTGTTTTTT | CSGRTGNEKLFF | TRBD1 | TRBV29-1 | few | TRBJ1-4
TGTGCCAGCAGCGTGGGACAGGGATTGGATACGCAGTATTTT | CASSVGQGLDTQYF | TRBD1 | TRBV5-6 | few | TRBJ2-3
TGTGCCAGCAGCCAGGGCCAAGGGTACAATCAGCCCCAGCATTTT | CASSQGQGYNQPQHF | - | TRBV7-8 | few | TRBJ1-5
TGCGCCAGCAGCCACGGACTGGTGGACAAAAACATTCAGTACTTC | CASSHGLVDKNIQYF | - | TRBV4-1 | - | TRBJ2-4
TGTGCCAGCAGTCCCGTGCAGGGGGGAACAGATACGCAGTATTTT | CASSPVQGGTDTQYF | - | TRBV6-5 | - | TRBJ2-3
TGTGCCTGGAGTCCCATGGGAGTCCGAAACACCATATATTTT | CAWSPMGVRNTIYF | - | TRBV30 | - | TRBJ1-3
TGCGCCAGCACCCTCTACGGGGGAGAAACCCACGAGCAGTACTTC | CASTLYGGETHEQYF | - | TRBV5-1 | few | TRBJ2-7